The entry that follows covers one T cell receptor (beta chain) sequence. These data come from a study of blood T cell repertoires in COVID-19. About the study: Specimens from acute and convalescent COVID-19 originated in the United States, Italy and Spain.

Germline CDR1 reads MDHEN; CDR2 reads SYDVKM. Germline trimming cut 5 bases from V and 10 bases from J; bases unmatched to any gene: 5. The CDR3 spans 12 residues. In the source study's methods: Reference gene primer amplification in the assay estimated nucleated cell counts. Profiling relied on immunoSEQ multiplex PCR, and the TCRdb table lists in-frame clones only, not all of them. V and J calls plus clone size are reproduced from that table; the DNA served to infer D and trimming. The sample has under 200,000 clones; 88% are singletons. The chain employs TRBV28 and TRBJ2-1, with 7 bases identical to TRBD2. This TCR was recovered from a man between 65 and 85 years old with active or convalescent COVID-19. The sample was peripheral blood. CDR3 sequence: CASSTSGGEQFF. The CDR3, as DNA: TGTGCCAGCAGTACCTCCGGGGGGGAGCAGTTCTTC.